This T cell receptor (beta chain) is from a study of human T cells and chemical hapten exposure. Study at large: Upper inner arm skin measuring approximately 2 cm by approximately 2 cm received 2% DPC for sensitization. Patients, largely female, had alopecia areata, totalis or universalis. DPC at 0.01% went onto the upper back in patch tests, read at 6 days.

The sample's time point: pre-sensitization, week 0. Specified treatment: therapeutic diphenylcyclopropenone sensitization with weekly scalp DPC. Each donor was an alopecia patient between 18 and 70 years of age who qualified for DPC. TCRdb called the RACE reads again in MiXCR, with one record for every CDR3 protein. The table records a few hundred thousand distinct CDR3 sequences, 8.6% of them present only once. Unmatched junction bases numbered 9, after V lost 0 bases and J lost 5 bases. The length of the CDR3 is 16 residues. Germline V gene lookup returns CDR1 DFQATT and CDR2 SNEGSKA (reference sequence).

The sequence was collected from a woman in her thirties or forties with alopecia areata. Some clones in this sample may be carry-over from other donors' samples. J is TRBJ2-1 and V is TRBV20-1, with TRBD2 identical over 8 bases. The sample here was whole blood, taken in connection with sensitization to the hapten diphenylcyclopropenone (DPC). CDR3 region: CSARDSGGRFHNEQFF. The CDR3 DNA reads TGCAGTGCTAGAGATTCTGGCGGGAGGTTCCACAATGAGCAGTTCTTC.